These 29 T cell receptor beta chains originate from one sample sequenced in a study of spatial heterogeneity in lung cancer (dated by TCRdb to about 2019). This specimen's time point label, interpreted: sample taken at primary tumor resection. TCR sequencing used whole RNA extracted from tumor and nontumor lung tissue, or from cryopreserved PBMC samples, without cell sorting. The library was generated by 5' RACE. Instrument on record: NextSeq 500. The public reads were quality trimmed at Q25 with fastp and then assembled into clones with MiXCR by TCRdb, keeping productive beta chains. Under each unique CDR3 protein, matching rows form one entry showing the most common genes and DNA. The sample table holds 40,000 to 45,000 distinct CDR3 sequences, of which approximately 14% were seen once. 50% to 70% of the sample is in the top ten clones. The material sequenced was PBMCs, taken at surgery. These receptors all stem from a male donor with early-stage non-small cell lung cancer.

V usage is TRBV6-2 or TRBV6-3 and J usage is TRBJ1-5, with D perhaps matching TRBD1 (6 bases). V lost 5 bases to trimming and J lost 2 bases, with 13 bases between them. The CDR3 runs 15 residues. The V gene's germline CDR1 is MNHEY and CDR2 SVGEGT. In DNA, the CDR3 is TGTGCCAGCAGTATCAGGGGAGGGGGCAATCAGCCCCAGCATTTT. This sequence encodes CASSIRGGGNQPQHF.

This chain uses TRBV4-2 with TRBJ2-5, with 7 bases fitting TRBD2. The CDR3 has 15 amino acids. V lost 1 base, J lost 5 bases, and 7 bases stayed unmatched. Per the germline V gene, CDR1 is LGHNA and CDR2 is YNFKEQ. CDR3 in DNA: TGTGCCAGCAGCCAAGTATGGCAGGGAGGGGAGACCCAGTACTTC. This translates into CASSQVWQGGETQYF.

The table lists this clonotype with a few counts. The chain joins TRBV6-2 or TRBV6-3 to TRBJ1-1; D not certain. The V gene's germline CDR1 is MNHEY and CDR2 SVGEGT. Trimming took 7 bases from V and 7 from J, leaving 10 bases between them. The CDR3 loop spans 11 amino acids. CDR3 nucleotide sequence: TGTGCCAGCACAAGAGACTTTGAAGCTTTCTTT. It codes for CASTRDFEAFF.

V is TRBV2 and J is TRBJ2-2; 12 nucleotides align to TRBD2. V dropped 7 bases and J dropped 6; count of bases not matched to a gene: 6. Germline lookup yields CDR1 SNHLY and CDR2 FYNNEI. The CDR3 runs 15 residues. CDR3 coding DNA: TGTGCCAGCATGACGACTAGCGGGGGATCCGGGGAGCTGTTTTTT. It encodes CASMTTSGGSGELFF.

This clonotype was seen a few times. The V and J genes are TRBV12-3 or TRBV12-4 and TRBJ1-1; D remains unclear. This CDR3 comprises 13 residues. Trimming removed 6 bases from V and 1 base from J, with 9 bases in between. CDR3 region: CASRPRQNTEAFF. CDR3 nucleotide sequence: TGTGCCAGCAGACCCCGTCAGAACACTGAAGCTTTCTTT.

This clonotype was detected once. One end of the junction is discordant with germline, which a read error may explain. This rearrangement joins TRBV4-1 to TRBJ1-5; the D is unclear. This CDR3 region has 15 residues. Looked up from germline, CDR1 is MGHRA and CDR2 is YSYEKL. The CDR3 DNA sequence: TGCGCCATCAGCCAAGAAAGTCAGATCAATCAGCCCCAGCATTTT. This gives the protein CAISQESQINQPQHF.

CDR3 protein: CASSFNPGDEQFF. DNA for the CDR3: TGTGCCAGCAGCTTCAACCCGGGGGATGAGCAGTTCTTC. This chain links TRBV27 with TRBJ2-1; D is possibly TRBD2 (6 bases). CDR1 and CDR2 from the germline V gene are MNHEY and SMNVEV (reference sequence). The CDR3 has 13 residues. The V gene lost 6 bases and the J gene lost 8 bases, with 14 bases spanning the gap.

This clonotype appeared once. The chain couples TRBV12-3 or TRBV12-4 to TRBJ1-5; 9 positions match TRBD1. The length of the CDR3 is 15 residues. V shed 5 bases, J shed 7 bases, and the junction held 9 bases outside the gene matches. Written as DNA, the CDR3 is TGTGCCAGCAGTATAACGGGACAGGGTCTGCAGCCCCAGCATTTT. Its translation: CASSITGQGLQPQHF.

There are a few counts of this clonotype. The rearrangement uses TRBV28 and TRBJ1-5; 7 nucleotides match TRBD1. After removal of 2 bases from V and 1 base from J, the junction contained 17 bases not matched to a gene. Germline V gene data show CDR1 as MDHEN and CDR2 as SYDVKM. CDR3 length: 20 residues. CDR3 protein: CASSLPLAGQWVSSNQPQHF. CDR3 nucleotides: TGTGCCAGCAGTTTACCCCTCGCGGGACAGTGGGTTAGCAGCAATCAGCCCCAGCATTTT.

The sample holds many counts of this clonotype. This rearrangement joins TRBV5-1 to TRBJ1-2; D not certain. Trimming cost V 2 bases and J 2 bases, with 4 bases left between them. Per the germline V gene, CDR1 is SGHRS and CDR2 is YFSETQ. The CDR3 consists of 12 residues. In DNA form, the CDR3 reads TGCGCCAGCAGCTTTGAGAACTATGGCTACACCTTC. Its protein product is CASSFENYGYTF.

The chain uses TRBV15 and TRBJ1-1; no reliable D call. V was cut by 0 bases and J by 10 bases, with 15 bases left in between. The CDR3 runs to 14 residues. Per germline, CDR1 LNHNV and CDR2 YYDKDF (reference sequence). The CDR3 DNA is TGTGCCACCAGCAGAGATTGGGATGAGGGCCGAGCTTTCTTT. Translation: CATSRDWDEGRAFF.

The CDR3 DNA reads TGTGCCAGCAGGCGGAGGGAGACCCAGTACTTC. It codes for CASRRRETQYF. The chain recombines TRBV6-1 with TRBJ2-5, with D perhaps TRBD2 (5 bases). Germline V gene lookup returns CDR1 MNHNS and CDR2 SASEGT. This CDR3 has 11 amino acids. Trimming left V 6 bases short and J 5 bases short, with 7 bases between.

This chain connects TRBV20-1 to TRBJ1-2; D unresolved. This CDR3 comprises 13 residues. V was pared by 5 bases and J by 8 bases, with 18 bases between. CDR1 and CDR2 from the germline V gene are DFQATT and SNEGSKA (reference sequence). The CDR3 nucleotides are TGCAGTGCTTTTACCGCCGGGCAGTTGGGCTACACCTTC. Its translation is CSAFTAGQLGYTF.

The rearrangement joins TRBV5-1 to TRBJ1-1, with TRBD1 identical over 7 bases. Germline V lookup: CDR1 SGHRS, CDR2 YFSETQ. V was pared by 3 bases and J by 3 bases, with 2 bases of the junction left unmatched. This CDR3 is built from 13 residues. This chain's CDR3 is CASSSTGDTEAFF. As DNA, the CDR3 is TGCGCCAGCAGCTCCACAGGGGACACTGAAGCTTTCTTT.

This clonotype has at least ten counts. J is TRBJ1-2 and V is TRBV11-2; TRBD1 aligns across 10 bases. The length of the CDR3 is 13 residues. The V gene end was trimmed by 4 bases and the J gene end by 4 bases; junction bases not matched to a gene: 0. CDR1 SGHAT and CDR2 FQNNGV come from the germline V gene. The CDR3: CASSWDRGYGYTF. In DNA form, the CDR3 reads TGTGCCAGCAGCTGGGACAGGGGCTATGGCTACACCTTC.

This clonotype was recorded at least ten times. The chain carries TRBV28 and TRBJ2-6, with D perhaps TRBD2 (5 bases). V gave up 5 bases and J gave up 0 bases, with 14 bases separating them. CDR1 is MDHEN, CDR2 SYDVKM, per germline. The length of the CDR3 is 17 residues. CDR3 DNA sequence: TGTGCCAGCAGTCCCCCGGACTTCACCTCTGGGGCCAACGTCCTGACTTTC. Protein sequence: CASSPPDFTSGANVLTF.

This clonotype was detected ten times or more. The V and J genes are TRBV5-1 and TRBJ2-3; D unclear. V lost 5 bases and J 2 bases, leaving 9 bases between the germline ends. Looked up from germline, CDR1 is SGHRS and CDR2 is YFSETQ. This CDR3 is 13 amino acids long. CDR3 nucleotide sequence: TGCGCCAGCAGGGACGGCTACACAGATACGCAGTATTTT. Translating gives CASRDGYTDTQYF.

The chain joins TRBV5-6 to TRBJ1-1, with 7 bases identical to TRBD1. CDR3 length equals 14 residues. Trimming cost V 4 bases and J 3 bases; bases outside gene matches: 6. In germline, CDR1 is SGHDT, CDR2 YYEEEE. The CDR3 bases are TGTGCCAGCAGCCCCTTAGGGACAGACACTGAAGCTTTCTTT. The encoded protein is CASSPLGTDTEAFF.

V usage is TRBV19 and J usage is TRBJ2-2; D not resolved. Germline lookup yields CDR1 LNHDA and CDR2 SQIVND (reference sequence). V was shortened by 3 bases and J by 7 bases, with 12 bases between the two germline ends. CDR3 length: 14 amino acids. For the CDR3, the DNA is TGTGCCAGTAGTATCTCGGGTCTTGACGGGGAGCTGTTTTTT. Amino acid sequence: CASSISGLDGELFF.

V is TRBV12-3 or TRBV12-4 and J is TRBJ2-1; TRBD2 aligns across 8 bases. The CDR3 loop spans 13 amino acids. Trimming cost V 7 bases and J 13 bases; bases outside gene matches: 12. The CDR3 DNA reads as TGTGCCAGCATGCGGGGGGACCTCCGTAGTCAGTTCTTC. Translated, it gives CASMRGDLRSQFF.

The chain combines TRBV2 with TRBJ2-1; D gene ambiguous. CDR3 size: 11 residues. Germline CDR1 and CDR2: SNHLY and FYNNEI. Trimming stripped 2 bases from V and 15 bases from J, with 11 bases between. CDR3 loop: CASSELVDPFF. CDR3 nucleotides: TGTGCCAGCAGTGAACTGGTGGACCCGTTCTTC.

This rearrangement joins TRBV9 to TRBJ2-1; D ambiguous. CDR3 length equals 13 residues. Germline assignment: CDR1 SGDLS and CDR2 YYNGEE. Between the trimmed V and J ends, which lost 0 bases and 2 bases, there was a span of 3 bases. The CDR3 protein is CASSVDPYNEQFF. In DNA, the CDR3 is TGTGCCAGCAGCGTAGACCCCTACAATGAGCAGTTCTTC.

This clonotype showed up just a few times. This chain links TRBV18 with TRBJ2-7; D not resolved. The V end lost 8 bases, the J end lost 5 bases, and 10 bases lay between the germline ends. The germline CDR1 and CDR2 sequences are KGHSH and LQKENI. This CDR3 contains 11 residues. The CDR3 DNA follows: TGTGCCAGCGCCCTTATAAACGAGCAGTACTTC. Translating gives CASALINEQYF.

This clonotype was found a few times. The chain uses TRBV7-3 and TRBJ2-1, with 12 nucleotides matching TRBD2. The length of the CDR3 is 15 residues. V dropped 5 bases and J dropped 7; count of bases not matched to a gene: 6. Germline loops: CDR1 SGHTA, CDR2 FQGTGA. Written as DNA, the CDR3 is TGTGCCAGCAGCGGTTCAGGGACTAGCGGGAATGAGCAGTTCTTC. It encodes CASSGSGTSGNEQFF.

This clonotype was seen more than once but under ten times. V is TRBV5-1 and J is TRBJ2-6; weak D call: TRBD1 (6 bases). V was clipped by 4 bases and J by 0 bases, with 11 bases between them. This CDR3 is built from 16 residues. The germline gives CDR1 SGHRS, CDR2 YFSETQ. The CDR3 loop is CASSPGTHSGANVLTF. In DNA, the CDR3 is TGCGCCAGCAGCCCCGGGACACACTCTGGGGCCAACGTCCTGACTTTC.

This clonotype has just a few counts. J is TRBJ1-1 and V is TRBV10-3; D may be TRBD1 (5 bases). The V and J ends lost 2 bases and 5 bases respectively, with 12 bases between them. CDR1 and CDR2 from the germline V gene are ENHRY and SYGVKD. The CDR3 is 14 amino acids. CDR3 bases: TGTGCCATCAGTGAGCGCGACGGGGGGACTGAAGCTTTCTTT. Translated, it gives CAISERDGGTEAFF.

J is TRBJ1-5 and V is TRBV2; D gene unclear. The V and J ends lost 4 bases and 4 bases respectively, with 8 bases between them. CDR1 is SNHLY and CDR2 is FYNNEI in the germline V gene. The CDR3 contains 13 residues. The CDR3 DNA reads TGTGCCAGCAGTGTACAGACAAATCAGCCCCAGCATTTT. Its translation: CASSVQTNQPQHF.

This clonotype was seen many times. V and J are TRBV6-2 or TRBV6-3 and TRBJ2-3; D is unclear. Germline V gene lookup returns CDR1 MNHEY and CDR2 SVGEGT. Trimming cost V 3 bases and J 6 bases, with 4 bases left between them. The CDR3 spans 11 residues. The CDR3 bases are TGTGCCAGCAGTTATGTGGATACGCAGTATTTT. Translating it yields CASSYVDTQYF.

The gene calls are TRBV2 and TRBJ1-6, with 8 positions matching TRBD1. Unmatched junction bases numbered 4, after V lost 11 bases and J lost 7 bases. Germline lookup yields CDR1 SNHLY and CDR2 FYNNEI. This CDR3 is built from 12 residues. The CDR3 nucleotides read TGTGCCGGACAGGGTTTAAATTCACCCCTCCACTTT. Encoded protein: CAGQGLNSPLHF.